Below are 7 T cell receptor beta chains sequenced from a single sample in a study of T cell repertoires and HLA-DP antigens. The antigens these receptors bind are not known. TCRdb keeps only in-frame clones here, not all; method: immunoSEQ multiplex PCR. Of about 89,000 clones listed, more than 75% are singletons. What was sequenced was CD4+ T cells from PBMCs. The source is a man aged 45-60 years in good health and CMV-seronegative.

The rearrangement links TRBV18 to TRBJ2-3; TRBD2 matches at 9 bases. CDR1 and CDR2 from the germline V gene are KGHSH and LQKENI. V lost 4 bases to trimming and J lost 6 bases; unmatched junction nucleotides: 8. This CDR3 contains 15 residues. CDR3 DNA sequence: TGTGCCAGCTCACATGGCGGGGGGGCACGCGATACGCAGTATTTT. It translates to CASSHGGGARDTQYF.

For this clone: Within the sample, other DNA sequences also encode this same CDR3. V gene TRBV28 combines with J gene TRBJ2-7; possible D gene TRBD1, 6 bases. V was clipped by 7 bases and J by 1 base, with 11 bases between them. The CDR3 is made up of 13 amino acids. Germline CDR1 MDHEN, CDR2 SYDVKM. In DNA form, the CDR3 reads TGTGCCAGCAAAAATACAGGGTCCTACGAGCAGTACTTC. This gives the protein CASKNTGSYEQYF.

The V and J genes are TRBV5-1 and TRBJ1-4, with a tentative D call TRBD1 (5 bases). Per the germline V gene, CDR1 is SGHRS and CDR2 is YFSETQ. The CDR3 spans 11 residues. V was pared by 4 bases and J by 15 bases, with 13 bases between. This CDR3 reads CASSGGPYLFF. CDR3 coding DNA: TGCGCCAGCAGCGGGGGACCGTATTTGTTTTTT.

The chain is built from TRBV7-9 and TRBJ1-4; 9 bases line up with TRBD1. After removal of 4 bases from V and 6 bases from J, the junction contained 6 bases not matched to a gene. Germline V CDR1 and CDR2: SEHNR, FQNEAQ (reference sequence). The CDR3 extends over 15 amino acids. The chain's CDR3 is CASSSLDRGYEKLFF. In nucleotides, the CDR3 is TGTGCCAGCAGCTCCTTGGACAGGGGTTATGAAAAACTGTTTTTT.

This clone was counted once. V usage is TRBV5-1 and J usage is TRBJ2-3, with a weak D call TRBD2 (6 bases). Trimming left V 8 bases short and J 0 bases short, with 13 bases between. From germline, CDR1 is SGHRS and CDR2 YFSETQ. The CDR3 is made up of 14 amino acids. The CDR3 reads CASTPGLSTDTQYF. The CDR3 nucleotides read TGCGCCAGTACGCCGGGACTCAGCACAGATACGCAGTATTTT.

This clone was seen once. The chain uses TRBV30 and TRBJ2-1; 7 nucleotides agree with TRBD1. The CDR3 has 16 amino acids. V shed 3 bases, J shed 0 bases, and the junction held 8 bases outside the gene matches. Germline assignment: CDR1 GTSNPN and CDR2 SVGIG (reference sequence). CDR3 nucleotide sequence: TGTGCCTGGAGGGGGGACAGACAAAGCTCCTACAATGAGCAGTTCTTC. It yields the protein CAWRGDRQSSYNEQFF.

The chain has TRBV9 and TRBJ2-5; D gene ambiguous. Deletions cut 2 bases from V and 5 bases from J, with 16 bases between. Germline V CDR1 and CDR2: SGDLS, YYNGEE. The CDR3 is made up of 15 amino acids. The CDR3 coding sequence is TGTGCCAGCAGCGTGAGTTGGATTCGTACGGAGACCCAGTACTTC. This codes for CASSVSWIRTETQYF.